This T cell receptor (beta chain) was documented in a study of OX40 agonist ivuxolimab in advanced cancers. In the study overall: Each patient was given ivuxolimab into a vein every 2 weeks, at 0.01 to 10 mg/kg. Study-level points and caveats: There was clonal expansion of CD4+ and CD8+ blood T cells by week 6 at 0.1 to 3.0 mg/kg.

This CDR3 is built from 14 residues. The ends were cut back, 2 bases at V and 2 bases at J, with 13 bases in the middle. Germline loops: CDR1 GTSNPN, CDR2 SVGIG (reference sequence). TCRdb's copy holds only in-frame clones and misses some; the assay was immunoSEQ multiplex PCR. The sample lists fewer than 35,000 clones, about four fifths occurring once. Remarks on this clone: Its antigen is currently unknown.

Sequenced material: CD4+ or CD8+ T cells sorted from blood, taken in a trial of the OX40 agonist ivuxolimab. The clonotype originates from an adult with an advanced solid tumor such as melanoma, head and neck, liver or kidney cancer. V gene TRBV30 combines with J gene TRBJ2-7, with TRBD1 as a possible D gene (6 bases). The CDR3: CAWSLTGQTYEQYF. The CDR3 bases are TGTGCCTGGAGTCTCACCGGACAGACCTACGAGCAGTACTTC.